This T cell receptor beta chain is from a study of Ad26.COV2.S vaccination and SARS-CoV-2 variants. For this clone: The antigen remains undetermined.

Regarding treatment: some 20 received Ad26.COV2.S at low or high dose, single or two shots; several received placebo; per-sample allocation not given. Each sample was drawn 63 days after the first injection (of vaccine or placebo). Study results and limitations: Post-vaccination spike-specific CD8+ and CD4+ T cell responses reportedly had substantial breadth.

This CDR3 is built from 15 residues. The germline V and J ends were trimmed by 4 bases and 7 bases, with 17 bases remaining between them. Germline V gene sequence: CDR1 SGHNT, CDR2 YYREEE (reference sequence). Sequencing used immunoSEQ multiplex PCR; TCRdb keeps in-frame clones, though not all of them. The sample contains some 320,000 clones, 70% to 90% of which appear only once. The sample in question was peripheral blood, obtained in a trial of Ad26.COV2.S vaccine versus placebo. The TCR was taken from a person between 18 and 59 years old who received the Ad26.COV2.S COVID-19 vaccine or a placebo. V and J are TRBV5-4 and TRBJ2-2; a possible D gene is TRBD1 (6 bases). The CDR3 loop reads CASSGKVGAVGELFF. In nucleotides, the CDR3 is TGTGCCAGCAGCGGCAAGGTGGGGGCGGTCGGGGAGCTGTTTTTT. The variable domain in full, with the rest retrieved from reference TRBV5-4 and TRBJ2-2, is ETGVTQSPTHLIKTRGQQVTLRCSSQSGHNTVSWYQQALGQGPQFIFQYYREEENGRGNFPPRFSGLQFPNYSSELNVNALELDDSALYLCASSGKVGAVGELFFGEGSRLTVL.